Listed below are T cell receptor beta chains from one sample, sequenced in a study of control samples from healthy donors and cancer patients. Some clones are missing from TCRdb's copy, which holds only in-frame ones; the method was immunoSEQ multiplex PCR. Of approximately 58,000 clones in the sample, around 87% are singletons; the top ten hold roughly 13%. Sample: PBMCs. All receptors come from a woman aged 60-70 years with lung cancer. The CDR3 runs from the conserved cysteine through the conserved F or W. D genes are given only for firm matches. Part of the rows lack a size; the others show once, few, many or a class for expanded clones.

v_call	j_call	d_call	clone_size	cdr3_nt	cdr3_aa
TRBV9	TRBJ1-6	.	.	TGTGCCAGCAGATTAGGACGGGATAATTCACCCCTCCACTTT	CASRLGRDNSPLHF
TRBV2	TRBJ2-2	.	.	TGTGCCAGCAGTCCCCCGGGGATGCAGTCCGGGGAGCTGTTTTTT	CASSPPGMQSGELFF
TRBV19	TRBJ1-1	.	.	TGTGCCAGTAGTATCGGGACAAGAACTGAAGCTTTCTTT	CASSIGTRTEAFF
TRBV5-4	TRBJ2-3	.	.	TGTGCCAGCAGCCAGAACCGGGAAGATACGCAGTATTTT	CASSQNREDTQYF
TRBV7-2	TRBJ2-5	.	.	TGTGCCAGCAGCTTATTACAGGGTCCTCAAGAGACCCAGTACTTC	CASSLLQGPQETQYF
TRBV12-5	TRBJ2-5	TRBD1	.	TGTGCTAGTGGCTGGACAGGGTTGGAGACCCAGTACTTC	CASGWTGLETQYF
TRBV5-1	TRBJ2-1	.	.	TGCGCCAGCAGCCCGAGGGACTCGTCGAGGTCTAACAATGAGCAGTTCTTC	CASSPRDSSRSNNEQFF
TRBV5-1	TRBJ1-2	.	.	TGCGCCAGCAGCCCCGGAACTGACGGATCTAACTATGGCTACACCTTC	CASSPGTDGSNYGYTF
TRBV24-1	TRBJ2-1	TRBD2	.	TGTGCCACCAGTGGGACGGGGGGGCGGCAGTTCTTC	CATSGTGGRQFF
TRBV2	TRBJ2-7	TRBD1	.	TGTGCCAGCAGAGGGGACAGGGGCTACGAGCAGTACTTC	CASRGDRGYEQYF
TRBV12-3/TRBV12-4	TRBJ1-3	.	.	TGTGCCAGCAGCCCAGGGGCTGGAAACACCATATATTTT	CASSPGAGNTIYF
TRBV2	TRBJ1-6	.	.	TGTGCCAGCTTCAGGGAGTTGCTCTATAATTCACCCCTCCACTTT	CASFRELLYNSPLHF
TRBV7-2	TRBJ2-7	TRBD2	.	TGTGCCAGCAGCATAACTAGCGGAGACTACGAGCAGTACTTC	CASSITSGDYEQYF
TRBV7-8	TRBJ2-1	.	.	TGTGCCAGCAGCTTATTTCCGGGACCCGCGAGCGGGCAGTTCTTC	CASSLFPGPASGQFF
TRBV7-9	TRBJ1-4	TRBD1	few	TGTGCCAGCAGCTTAGGCGACAGGGAGGAAGAAAAACTGTTTTTT	CASSLGDREEEKLFF
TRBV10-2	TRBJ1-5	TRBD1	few	TGCGCCAGCAGTGACGGACAGGTCGGCAATCAGCCCCAGCATTTT	CASSDGQVGNQPQHF
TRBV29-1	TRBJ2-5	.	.	TGCAGCGTTTCCCGAGGGGTCCAAGAGACCCAGTACTTC	CSVSRGVQETQYF
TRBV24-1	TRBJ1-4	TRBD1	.	TGTGCCACCAGTGATTCGACAGGGGGCGTGGGAAAACTGTTTTTT	CATSDSTGGVGKLFF
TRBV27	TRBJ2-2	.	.	TGTGCCAGCAGTTTAAACAGGGGAGGGGCCGGGGAGCTGTTTTTT	CASSLNRGGAGELFF
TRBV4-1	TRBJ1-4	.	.	TGCGCCAGCAGCCAGGGGTTCACTAATGAAAAACTGTTTTTT	CASSQGFTNEKLFF
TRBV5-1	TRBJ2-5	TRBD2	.	TGCGCCAGCAGCTTGGAGGGACTAGCGGGGGGCCTCCAAGAGACCCAGTACTTC	CASSLEGLAGGLQETQYF
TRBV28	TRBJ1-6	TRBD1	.	TGTGCCAGCGGCGACCAACAGGGGGTGGTTAATTCACCCCTCCACTTT	CASGDQQGVVNSPLHF
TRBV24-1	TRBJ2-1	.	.	TGTGCCACCAGTGACTCGTCTAGGGCCCATGAGCAGTTCTTC	CATSDSSRAHEQFF
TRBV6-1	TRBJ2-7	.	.	TGTGCCAGCAGTGAAGCAAGGGCGGCCTACGAGCAGTACTTC	CASSEARAAYEQYF
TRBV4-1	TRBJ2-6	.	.	TGCGCCAGCAGCCACTGGGGCCTGGACGCTGGGGCCAACGTCCTGACTTTC	CASSHWGLDAGANVLTF
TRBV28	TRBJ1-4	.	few	TGTGCCAGCAGTTTATCGGGGCGTGGGGAAAAACTGTTTTTT	CASSLSGRGEKLFF
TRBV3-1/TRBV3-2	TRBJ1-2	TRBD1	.	TGTGCCAGCAGAAATTCCGGGACAGGGGGCGAATATGGCTACACCTTC	CASRNSGTGGEYGYTF
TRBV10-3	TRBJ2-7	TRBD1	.	TGTGCCATCAGGCAGACAGGGGGCCTGAACGAGCAGTACTTC	CAIRQTGGLNEQYF
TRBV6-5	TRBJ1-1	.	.	TGTGCCAGCAGTTACTCGAAGAGGAACACTGAAGCTTTCTTT	CASSYSKRNTEAFF
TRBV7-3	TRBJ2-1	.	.	TGTGCCAGCAGCCCTCCGGGCCTCTCCAACAATGAGCAGTTCTTC	CASSPPGLSNNEQFF
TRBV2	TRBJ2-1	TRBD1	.	TGTGCCAGAGCAGGGGGTGATCGGACAAGCTCCTACAATGAGCAGTTCTTC	CARAGGDRTSSYNEQFF
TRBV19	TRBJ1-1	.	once	TGTGCCAGTACTAATCGTGGCACTGAAGCTTTCTTT	CASTNRGTEAFF
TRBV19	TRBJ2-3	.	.	TGTGCCAGTAGTATTAGGGCGGGAGATACGCAGTATTTT	CASSIRAGDTQYF
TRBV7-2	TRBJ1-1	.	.	TGTGCCAGCAGCTTAAGTCAGGGATTCCCTGAAGCTTTCTTT	CASSLSQGFPEAFF
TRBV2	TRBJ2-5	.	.	TGTGCCAGCAGTGTTCTGGAGACCCAGTACTTC	CASSVLETQYF
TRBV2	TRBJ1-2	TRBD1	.	TGTGCCAGCAGGGGGGACAGCCTCTATGGCTACACCTTC	CASRGDSLYGYTF
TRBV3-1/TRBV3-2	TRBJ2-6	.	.	TGTGCCAGCAGCACTTTGGGGGCCAACGTCCTGACTTTC	CASSTLGANVLTF
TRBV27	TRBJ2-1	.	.	TGTGCCAGCAGTTCACGCTCCGGGACCCCAAGTGAGCAGTTCTTC	CASSSRSGTPSEQFF
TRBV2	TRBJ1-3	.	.	TGTGCCAGCAGTGACAGGGGTACTGGAAACACCATATATTTT	CASSDRGTGNTIYF
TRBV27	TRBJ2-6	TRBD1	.	TGTGCCAGCAGTTTATATACAGGGGCGCCTGGGGCCAACGTCCTGACTTTC	CASSLYTGAPGANVLTF
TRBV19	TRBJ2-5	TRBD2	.	TGTGCCAGTAGTCCCCGACCCGGGACTAGCGGGCCCCAGAAGACCCAGTACTTC	CASSPRPGTSGPQKTQYF
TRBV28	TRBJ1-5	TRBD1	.	TGTGCCACATTCCCCGGGACAGGGGGCGGGAGCAATCAGCCCCAGCATTTT	CATFPGTGGGSNQPQHF
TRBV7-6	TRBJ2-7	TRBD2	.	TGTGCCAGCAGCCCCCAACAGCGGGGGCCCTACGAGCAGTACTTC	CASSPQQRGPYEQYF
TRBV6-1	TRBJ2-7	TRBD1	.	TGTGCCAGCAGTGAATCGGGGACAGGTCCCTACGAGCAGTACTTC	CASSESGTGPYEQYF
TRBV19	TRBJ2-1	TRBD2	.	TGTGCCAGTAGACTAGCGGGTCCCCCCTACAATGAGCAGTTCTTC	CASRLAGPPYNEQFF
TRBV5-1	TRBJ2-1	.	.	TGCGCCAGCAGCTCCCCGCTAGCGAGGAATGAGCAGTTCTTC	CASSSPLARNEQFF
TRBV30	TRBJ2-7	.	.	TGTGCCTGGAGGCATATCGGACAGACCTACGAGCAGTACTTC	CAWRHIGQTYEQYF
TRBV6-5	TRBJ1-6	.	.	TGTGCCAGCGCACAGGGCTCCTATAATTCACCCCTCCACTTT	CASAQGSYNSPLHF
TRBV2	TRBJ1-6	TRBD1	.	TGTGCCAGCAGGCCAACAGGGGCCGAGCTCCACTTT	CASRPTGAELHF
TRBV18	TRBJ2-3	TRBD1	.	TGTGCCAGCTCACCAATCCGCGGACAGGCGCCAGATACGCAGTATTTT	CASSPIRGQAPDTQYF
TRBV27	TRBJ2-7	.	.	TGTGCCAGCAGTTTCAGGCGGGACATCCAGCTTTACGAGCAGTACTTC	CASSFRRDIQLYEQYF
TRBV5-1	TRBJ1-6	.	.	TGCGCCAGCAGCAGTGACTATTCACCCCTCCACTTT	CASSSDYSPLHF
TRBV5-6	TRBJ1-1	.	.	TGTGCCAGCAGCTTGGGTTTGGGCACTGAAGCTTTCTTT	CASSLGLGTEAFF
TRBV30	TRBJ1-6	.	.	TGTGCCTGGAGTGTAAAAGGGTATAGAGTACCTCGGTCTAATTCACCCCTCCACTTT	CAWSVKGYRVPRSNSPLHF